This T cell receptor beta chain was identified in a study of blood T cell repertoires in COVID-19 (dated by TCRdb to 2020 to 2022). Broadly, across the study: Samples covering the acute and convalescent phases of COVID-19 were provided by collaborators in the United States, Italy and Spain. Subjects who had been exposed to COVID-19, were actively infected with it, or had recovered from it provided the deeply sampled blood TCRbeta repertoires that made up the dataset. Samples came from the ongoing ImmuneRACE study (first 160 participants) plus 1,254 subjects from 6 global collaborators. HLA class I and class II types, where available, came from metadata supplied by the sample provider rather than from assay-based typing. The sample metadata nearly always contained a de-identified subject ID, COVID-19 status, age in years and sex. The repertoires were released in a freely available public database meant as a resource for research on the immune response to SARS-CoV-2. The prospective study material was composed of cDNA or gDNA derived from T cells, B-cell-depleted T cells, or PBMCs. Summary of the overall study and its limitations: The quantity of clinical and demographic metadata differed by source and by participant and was supplied without curation.

The immunoSEQ Assay, a bias-controlled multiplex PCR, was used to amplify TCRbeta CDR3 regions from genomic DNA. Per the source publication's procedure: The number of nucleated cells in each sample was estimated from the amplification of reference gene primers within the assay. Sequence reads were collapsed and filtered to measure the absolute abundance of every unique TCRbeta CDR3 rearrangement. For each sample, productive Simpson clonality was calculated by taking the square root of Simpson's diversity index across productive rearrangements. TCRdb retrieved this table from immuneACCESS and kept in-frame rearrangements only. Not all clones are present; in checked studies, unresolved V genes account for under half, and no reason is known for the remainder. The DNA was the basis for D and trimming; V, J and clone size are from that table. This sample gives roughly 55,000 clones in total; 80% to 85% of them show up just once. Together, the top ten hold under 2% of the sample.

Comments on this clone: Its specific antigen is unknown. Per-base qualities were not stored, and no clone one base away is much larger.

CDR1 and CDR2, looked up from the germline V gene, are SNHLY and FYNNEI. V loses 6 bases of germline sequence and J loses 0 bases, and the interval between the two ends is 11 bases. The CDR3 runs 15 amino acids, cysteine and phenylalanine included. Only the CDR3 part of the read is kept: 45 bases, read in frame from the first base. Whole blood was collected in K2EDTA tubes by collaborating institutions according to the institutions' own protocols. Collaborator samples were shipped for TCRbeta analysis as frozen whole blood, isolated PBMCs, or DNA extracted from either sample type. The TCR was taken from a woman aged 55-69 years with acute or convalescent COVID-19. The specimen was peripheral blood. The sequence joins TRBV2 to TRBJ1-4; the D segment could be TRBD1, given 5 matching bases. This receptor carries the CDR3 CASRAQTATNEKLFF. The DNA is TGTGCCAGCAGAGCGCAGACAGCAACTAATGAAAAACTGTTTTTT.